The rows below give T cell receptor beta chains drawn from one sample of a study of shared clonotypes between healthy human individuals. Only in-frame clones appear in the TCRdb table, and some are missing; sequencing was by immunoSEQ multiplex PCR. The sample has hundreds of thousands of clones, 95% seen once; the top ten hold over 0.1%. Sequenced material: naive CD8+ T cells sorted from blood. These receptors came from a woman in her 30s in good health. CDR3s include the opening cysteine and the closing phenylalanine or tryptophan. Fields, in order: V gene, D gene, clone size, J gene, CDR3 protein, CDR3 DNA. D genes are given only for firm matches. The size entry is marked missing in some rows and otherwise reads once, few, many or a size class.

TRBV14	-	-	TRBJ1-2	CASSQDGGYYGYTF	TGTGCCAGCAGCCAAGATGGAGGGTACTATGGCTACACCTTC
TRBV29-1	-	once	TRBJ2-1	CSVEDHTSYNEQFF	TGCAGCGTTGAAGATCACACCAGCTACAATGAGCAGTTCTTC
TRBV7-9	-	-	TRBJ2-5	CASSPGPLEQYF	TGTGCCAGCAGCCCCGGACCTTTAGAGCAGTACTTC
TRBV30	TRBD2	-	TRBJ2-1	CAWSVRTSADNEQFF	TGTGCCTGGAGTGTCCGGACTAGCGCCGACAATGAGCAGTTCTTC
TRBV7-8	TRBD1	once	TRBJ2-6	CASSLDIGGASGANVLTF	TGTGCCAGCAGCTTAGACATAGGGGGCGCCTCTGGGGCCAACGTCCTGACTTTC
TRBV7-9	-	-	TRBJ2-7	CASSHKERRNEQYF	TGTGCCAGCAGCCACAAGGAGCGGAGGAACGAGCAGTACTTC
TRBV7-7	TRBD2	-	TRBJ2-2	CASSSSASGRTTGELFF	TGTGCCAGCAGCTCCTCGGCTAGCGGGAGGACCACCGGGGAGCTGTTTTTT
TRBV4-2	-	-	TRBJ2-7	CASRATIYEQYF	TGTGCCAGCAGGGCTACAATCTACGAGCAGTACTTC
TRBV6-6	TRBD2	-	TRBJ2-1	CASSSGTSGSHEQFF	TGTGCCAGCAGTTCAGGGACTAGCGGGAGTCATGAGCAGTTCTTC
TRBV10-2	-	-	TRBJ2-7	CASSHQLSSYEQYF	TGCGCCAGCAGTCATCAACTGAGCTCCTACGAGCAGTACTTC
TRBV4-1	-	-	TRBJ2-7	CASSQSSRGDEQYF	TGCGCCAGCAGCCAGTCGTCGCGGGGTGACGAGCAGTACTTC
TRBV29-1	-	-	TRBJ2-7	CSVADPYEQYF	TGCAGCGTTGCGGATCCCTACGAGCAGTACTTC
TRBV9	-	-	TRBJ2-1	CASSDHRKLQFNEQFF	TGTGCCAGCAGCGACCACAGGAAACTACAATTCAATGAGCAGTTCTTC
TRBV2	TRBD1	-	TRBJ1-1	CASRNTGTGSGFTEAFF	TGTGCCAGCAGAAACACCGGGACAGGGTCTGGATTTACTGAAGCTTTCTTT
TRBV11-2	TRBD1	-	TRBJ2-7	CASRLRTGGYEQYF	TGTGCCAGCAGGCTAAGGACAGGGGGCTACGAGCAGTACTTC
TRBV6-6	-	-	TRBJ1-1	CASSYSGRSEAFF	TGTGCCAGCAGTTACTCAGGCAGGAGTGAAGCTTTCTTT
TRBV30	-	once	TRBJ2-1	CAWSGTGLEQFF	TGTGCCTGGAGTGGTACAGGGCTTGAGCAGTTCTTC
TRBV19	-	-	TRBJ1-4	CASSMVSEEKLFF	TGTGCCAGTAGTATGGTCTCGGAGGAAAAACTGTTTTTT
TRBV27	-	-	TRBJ2-3	CASSLGPGAPGDTQYF	TGTGCCAGCAGTTTAGGGCCGGGAGCCCCGGGAGATACGCAGTATTTT
TRBV27	-	-	TRBJ1-3	CASSSAGAWNTIYF	TGTGCCAGCAGTTCCGCGGGGGCGTGGAACACCATATATTTT
TRBV2	TRBD2	-	TRBJ2-5	CASSDLAGVETQYF	TGTGCCAGCAGTGATTTAGCGGGAGTGGAGACCCAGTACTTC
TRBV11-3	-	-	TRBJ2-1	CASSLLTNNEQFF	TGTGCCAGCAGCTTATTAACTAACAATGAGCAGTTCTTC
TRBV4-2	-	-	TRBJ2-7	CASSLVAIQRAGEQYF	TGTGCCAGCAGCTTGGTAGCGATACAGAGGGCCGGGGAGCAGTACTTC
TRBV16	-	-	TRBJ1-1	CASSQSGANTEAFF	TGTGCCAGCAGCCAATCGGGAGCGAACACTGAAGCTTTCTTT
TRBV7-9	-	-	TRBJ1-6	CASSPWGQPNSPLHF	TGTGCCAGCAGCCCATGGGGGCAGCCCAATTCACCCCTCCACTTT
TRBV28	-	-	TRBJ1-3	CASTLMGGSGNTIYF	TGTGCCAGCACCCTTATGGGGGGGTCTGGAAACACCATATATTTT
TRBV7-9	-	-	TRBJ2-2	CASSPVLGLNTGELFF	TGTGCCAGCAGCCCAGTGCTGGGGCTGAACACCGGGGAGCTGTTTTTT
TRBV6-5	-	-	TRBJ1-1	CASTASLNTEAFF	TGTGCCAGCACTGCCAGTCTCAACACTGAAGCTTTCTTT
TRBV2	-	-	TRBJ2-7	CASSAPGRISYEQYF	TGTGCCAGCAGTGCCCCGGGACGGATCTCCTACGAGCAGTACTTC
TRBV19	-	once	TRBJ1-5	CASSEGLPYSNQPQHF	TGTGCCAGTAGTGAGGGACTGCCATATAGCAATCAGCCCCAGCATTTT
TRBV23-1	TRBD2	-	TRBJ2-1	CASSLLTSARLGEQFF	TGCGCCAGCAGTCTCCTGACTAGCGCCAGATTGGGTGAGCAGTTCTTC
TRBV2	-	-	TRBJ2-7	CASSEVGGSYEQYF	TGTGCCAGCAGTGAAGTGGGAGGCTCCTACGAGCAGTACTTC
TRBV7-8	TRBD1	-	TRBJ1-5	CASSYLQGENNQPQHF	TGTGCCAGCAGCTACCTACAGGGGGAGAACAATCAGCCCCAGCATTTT
TRBV2	-	-	TRBJ1-1	CASRGLHPQAFF	TGTGCCAGCAGGGGACTCCACCCACAAGCTTTCTTT
TRBV6-1	-	-	TRBJ2-7	CASSEAWTLSNPYEQYF	TGTGCCAGCAGTGAAGCCTGGACCCTATCCAACCCCTACGAGCAGTACTTC
TRBV14	-	-	TRBJ2-7	CASSQGSEQYF	TGTGCCAGCAGCCAAGGCTCCGAGCAGTACTTC
TRBV10-3	-	-	TRBJ1-3	CAISESAPGDTIYF	TGTGCCATCAGTGAGTCGGCCCCCGGGGACACCATATATTTT
TRBV29-1	TRBD1	-	TRBJ2-4	CSVDPGTGKNIQYF	TGCAGCGTCGACCCCGGGACAGGGAAAAACATTCAGTACTTC
TRBV27	-	-	TRBJ2-2	CASSGSGELFF	TGTGCCAGCAGCGGGTCCGGGGAGCTGTTTTTT
TRBV19	-	-	TRBJ2-5	CASSIDLEEKETQYF	TGTGCCAGTAGTATAGATCTGGAGGAGAAAGAGACCCAGTACTTC
TRBV9	-	-	TRBJ2-1	CASSDPGAVEQFF	TGTGCCAGCAGCGACCCCGGGGCAGTTGAGCAGTTCTTC
TRBV9	-	once	TRBJ2-7	CASSPGMVAEQYF	TGTGCCAGCAGCCCCGGGATGGTAGCCGAGCAGTACTTC
TRBV5-1	-	-	TRBJ2-1	CASSLTQLTYNEQFF	TGCGCCAGCAGCTTGACACAGCTGACTTACAATGAGCAGTTCTTC
TRBV5-6	-	-	TRBJ2-5	CASSLDRPETQYF	TGTGCCAGCAGCTTGGATCGCCCGGAGACCCAGTACTTC
TRBV5-6	-	-	TRBJ2-5	CASSLAVQETQYF	TGTGCCAGCAGCTTGGCAGTTCAAGAGACCCAGTACTTC
TRBV28	-	-	TRBJ2-1	CASTYTSSSYNEQFF	TGTGCCAGCACCTATACATCGAGCTCCTACAATGAGCAGTTCTTC
TRBV27	-	-	TRBJ1-1	CASRSQGPNTEAFF	TGTGCCAGCAGATCACAAGGACCCAACACTGAAGCTTTCTTT
TRBV29-1	TRBD2	-	TRBJ2-1	CSVEGGGRAWNEQFF	TGCAGCGTTGAAGGTGGCGGGAGGGCGTGGAATGAGCAGTTCTTC
TRBV27	-	-	TRBJ2-7	CASSSRGSSYEQYF	TGTGCCAGCAGTTCTAGGGGATCCTCCTACGAGCAGTACTTC
TRBV4-1	-	-	TRBJ1-1	CASSQDQPSDGLTEAFF	TGCGCCAGCAGCCAAGATCAACCCTCTGACGGGCTCACTGAAGCTTTCTTT
TRBV2	-	-	TRBJ2-3	CASTEDPTDTQYF	TGTGCCAGCACGGAGGACCCCACAGATACGCAGTATTTT
TRBV28	-	-	TRBJ2-1	CATEYNEQFF	TGTGCCACGGAATACAATGAGCAGTTCTTC
TRBV6-6	-	-	TRBJ2-7	CASSYMDTSYEQYF	TGTGCCAGCAGTTACATGGACACCTCCTACGAGCAGTACTTC
TRBV19	TRBD1	-	TRBJ2-7	CASSPGQSMYEQYF	TGTGCCAGTAGTCCGGGACAGTCCATGTACGAGCAGTACTTC